The text below deals with one TCR beta chain. The target antigen is unknown. The table came from immunoSEQ multiplex PCR; TCRdb's copy has only in-frame clones and leaves some out. The sample lists about 22,000 clones; 84% were seen once. The data originate from a study of OX40 agonist ivuxolimab in advanced cancers. Study-level background: Dosing consisted of intravenous ivuxolimab at 0.01 to 10 mg/kg every 2 weeks.

Findings and caveats of the study: On average, CD8+ T cells showed a greater number of expanded clones than CD4+.

Sampled blood was obtained at baseline, cycle 4 day 1, and cycle 7 day 1. The TCR was taken from an adult with an advanced solid tumor such as melanoma, head and neck, liver or kidney cancer. The material was CD4+ or CD8+ T cells sorted from blood, obtained in a trial of the OX40 agonist ivuxolimab.

The CDR3 protein is CASSGGDPPQETQYF. CDR3 in DNA: TGTGCCAGCAGCGGGGGGGACCCTCCTCAAGAGACCCAGTACTTC. The chain has TRBV9 and TRBJ2-5, with D tentatively TRBD2 (6 bases). V lost 3 bases and J lost 2, with 14 bases in between. CDR3 size: 15 residues. Germline values: CDR1 SGDLS, CDR2 YYNGEE.